The present T cell receptor beta chain was sequenced within a study of molecular identifiers for immune sequencing clone quantification. V lost 7 bases, J lost 7 bases, and 11 bases lay in between. This CDR3 is 12 amino acids long. Germline CDR1 and CDR2: MNHNS and SASEGT. Many counts were recorded for this clonotype. TCRdb independently ran MiXCR on the PCR reads; one entry per CDR3 protein. The repertoire holds about 320,000 distinct CDR3 sequences, with about 22% as singletons. The sequenced material came from naive CD8+ T cells from blood, with Jurkat cell RNA spiked in. Described subset: FACS-sorted CD8+CD4-CCR7+CD45RA+ naive T cells. This TCR was recovered from a human donor in good health. Some libraries in this study had Jurkat cell RNA spiked in. V and J are TRBV6-1 and TRBJ1-5; D is undetermined. The CDR3 loop reads CASTWTGQPQHF. CDR3 DNA sequence: TGTGCCAGCACCTGGACGGGCCAGCCCCAGCATTTT.